These T cell receptor beta chains were read from a single sample in a study of blood T cell repertoires in COVID-19. The repertoire was sequenced with immunoSEQ multiplex PCR; TCRdb's copy has only in-frame clones and lacks some. This table holds 100,000 to 130,000 clones, 60% to 85% found once. The sequencing input was peripheral blood. The receptors originated from a man aged 65 to 85 with acute or convalescent COVID-19. Each CDR3 is given with its conserved first and last residue. Fields, in order: J gene, CDR3 length, V gene, clone size, D gene, CDR3 DNA, CDR3 protein. A D gene is named only where the DNA matches it firmly. Clone sizes are given selectively: once, few, many, or a class where the clone is expanded.

>TRBJ1-6|14|TRBV6-5|.|TRBD1
TGTGCCAGCAGTTGGGACAGGACTAGGTCACCCCTCCACTTT
CASSWDRTRSPLHF
>TRBJ2-6|15|TRBV5-1|.|.
TGCGCCAGCAGCTTGTCACGGTCTGGGGCCAACGTCCTGACTTTC
CASSLSRSGANVLTF
>TRBJ2-5|16|TRBV6-9|once|.
TGTGCCAGCAGTTACACTTTGATGAGTCGTTCGGAGACCCAGTACTTC
CASSYTLMSRSETQYF
>TRBJ2-2|16|TRBV5-6|.|TRBD1
TGTGCCAGCAGCTCCTACAGGGGGCCGGGCACCGGGGAGCTGTTTTTT
CASSSYRGPGTGELFF
>TRBJ1-1|15|TRBV18|.|.
TGTGCCAGCTCATCAACAGGCCCCGAGAACACTGAAGCTTTCTTT
CASSSTGPENTEAFF
>TRBJ1-6|13|TRBV7-2|.|TRBD1
TGTGCCAGCAGCCCGACAGGGGGCTTACCCCTCCACTTT
CASSPTGGLPLHF
>TRBJ1-2|12|TRBV2|.|.
TGTGCCAGCAGTGAGATGACAGGAGTCTACACCTTC
CASSEMTGVYTF
>TRBJ2-3|16|TRBV3-1/TRBV3-2|.|TRBD1
TGTGCCAGCAGCCAAGCAAAAACCAAGACAGGGGATACGCAGTATTTT
CASSQAKTKTGDTQYF
>TRBJ2-1|14|TRBV6-5|.|TRBD1
TGTGCCAGCAGCCCCTCCGGGACAGGGGGCGAGCAGTTCTTC
CASSPSGTGGEQFF
>TRBJ2-3|19|TRBV4-1|.|TRBD1
TGCGCCAGCAGCCTCTCCCCTCCGTCCCGGACAGGGAGCACAGATACGCAGTATTTT
CASSLSPPSRTGSTDTQYF
>TRBJ1-1|13|TRBV4-3|.|.
TGCGCCAGCAGCCAAATAGGGGACACTGAAGCTTTCTTT
CASSQIGDTEAFF
>TRBJ2-1|16|TRBV13|.|TRBD2
TGTGCCAGCAGCCCCGGCTCCCAGCGGGGTTACAATGAGCAGTTCTTC
CASSPGSQRGYNEQFF
>TRBJ2-7|18|TRBV9|.|TRBD1
TGTGCCAGCAGCGCCCAAGACAGGGGGATTAAAAGCTCCTACGAGCAGTACTTC
CASSAQDRGIKSSYEQYF
>TRBJ2-3|16|TRBV24-1|.|TRBD2
TGTGCCACCAGTGACCGAAGCGGGGGGGGCACAGATACGCAGTATTTT
CATSDRSGGGTDTQYF
>TRBJ1-4|15|TRBV7-9|.|.
TGTGCCAGCACCCTTAGCCTTGCAACTAATGAAAAACTGTTTTTT
CASTLSLATNEKLFF
>TRBJ2-1|16|TRBV5-6|.|TRBD2
TGTGCCAGCAGCCAAGTATTGGCGGGGGGGCCGCATGAGCAGTTCTTC
CASSQVLAGGPHEQFF
>TRBJ2-2|14|TRBV3-1/TRBV3-2|few|.
TGTGCCAGCAGCCCAGCCACAGGGACCGGGGAGCTGTTTTTT
CASSPATGTGELFF
>TRBJ1-1|16|TRBV15|.|.
TGTGCCACCAGCAGAGATCAACGTCTTAGGGGCACTGAAGCTTTCTTT
CATSRDQRLRGTEAFF
>TRBJ1-2|11|TRBV29-1|.|.
TGCAGCGTCCGGGGAGTCTTTGGCTACACCTTC
CSVRGVFGYTF
>TRBJ1-1|15|TRBV19|.|TRBD1
TGTGCCAGTAGTCCTACCCCGCAGGGGGTCACTGAAGCTTTCTTT
CASSPTPQGVTEAFF